The 21 T cell receptor beta chains below come from one sample, sequenced in a study of identical twins. MiXCR was run by TCRdb on the 5' RACE reads, yielding one entry per CDR3 protein. The sample comprises roughly 710,000 distinct CDR3 sequences, roughly 6% of which are singletons, and 1.5% to 2% rests with the top ten. Material for sequencing was naive T cells sorted from blood. These TCRs come from a man aged 18 to 30 in good health.

Ten or more counts support this clonotype. This chain uses TRBV24-1 with TRBJ2-1; 7 bases agree with TRBD1. The CDR3 length is 16 residues. Looked up from germline, CDR1 is KGHDR and CDR2 is SFDVKD. Trimming removed 4 bases from V and 0 bases from J; junction bases left unmatched: 5. The DNA for the CDR3 is TGTGCCACCAGTGACCCGGGACAGAGCTCCTACAATGAGCAGTTCTTC. It encodes CATSDPGQSSYNEQFF.

This clonotype was recorded at least ten times. The chain joins TRBV20-1 to TRBJ2-7; a weak D match, TRBD1 (5 bases). Germline lookup yields CDR1 DFQATT and CDR2 SNEGSKA (reference sequence). The CDR3 has 14 amino acids. V was shortened by 0 bases and J by 0 bases, with 9 bases between the two germline ends. Here the CDR3 DNA reads TGCAGTGCTAGAGATTATAGGGGCTCCTACGAGCAGTACGTC. Translation gives CSARDYRGSYEQYV.

This clonotype was seen a handful of times. The V and J genes are TRBV27 and TRBJ2-7, with D unresolved. CDR1 and CDR2 (germline): MNHEY, SMNVEV (reference sequence). Trimming stripped 1 base from V and 0 bases from J, with 4 bases between. This CDR3 spans 13 amino acids. Here the CDR3 reads CASSLYFSYEQYF. Here the CDR3 DNA reads TGTGCCAGCAGTTTATACTTCTCCTACGAGCAGTACTTC.

This clonotype was seen at least ten times. The chain has TRBV6-1 and TRBJ1-1; no definite D call. Germline assignment: CDR1 MNHNS and CDR2 SASEGT. This CDR3 spans 11 amino acids. V gave up 8 bases and J gave up 5 bases, with 9 bases separating them. CDR3 in amino acids: CASAEWTEAFF. CDR3 DNA sequence: TGTGCCAGCGCCGAATGGACTGAAGCTTTCTTT.

The CDR3 reads CASSQDGTANTGELFF. The DNA for the CDR3 is TGCGCCAGCAGCCAAGACGGCACCGCGAACACCGGGGAGCTGTTTTTT. The chain has TRBV4-3 and TRBJ2-2; D gene ambiguous. Trimming took off 0 bases at V and 0 bases at J, with 8 bases between the two ends. Germline-derived CDR1 and CDR2 are LGHNA and YSLEER. The CDR3 spans 16 residues.

This clonotype was recorded many times. This chain connects TRBV12-3 or TRBV12-4 to TRBJ2-1; TRBD1 matches at 7 bases. The CDR3 covers 13 residues. Trimming removed 8 bases from V and 3 bases from J; junction bases left unmatched: 4. The CDR3 region is CASRDRYYNEQFF. For the CDR3, the DNA is TGTGCCAGCCGGGACAGATACTACAATGAGCAGTTCTTC.

The DNA for the CDR3 is TGTGCCAGCAGACCGGGACAGGGAGGATATCAGCCCCAGCATTTT. Translated, it gives CASRPGQGGYQPQHF. This chain uses TRBV27 with TRBJ1-5, with 9 nucleotides matching TRBD1. J lost 5 bases, V lost 6 bases, and 8 bases had no gene match. CDR3 length: 15 residues. Germline V CDR1 and CDR2: MNHEY, SMNVEV (reference sequence).

This clonotype was recorded a few times. The rearrangement uses TRBV15 and TRBJ2-1, with 15 bases identical to TRBD2. Germline V gene data show CDR1 as LNHNV and CDR2 as YYDKDF (reference sequence). V shed 3 bases, J shed 10 bases, and the junction held 10 bases outside the gene matches. The CDR3 contains 17 residues. CDR3 sequence (DNA): TGTGCCACCAGCAGGTCAAGAATGGGGACTAGCGGGAGGGAGCAGTTCTTC. This encodes CATSRSRMGTSGREQFF.

This clonotype was detected a few times. The rearrangement links TRBV4-3 to TRBJ1-2, with 9 nucleotides matching TRBD1. CDR3 size: 16 residues. Germline CDR1 reads LGHNA; CDR2 reads YSLEER. V trimming: 3 bases; J trimming: 2 bases; junction bases outside the gene matches: 7. The CDR3 reads CASSQAGTGSNYGYTF. CDR3 coding DNA: TGCGCCAGCAGCCAGGCCGGGACAGGGAGCAACTATGGCTACACCTTC.

This clonotype was observed at least ten times. CDR3 DNA: TGCGCCAGCAGCTTGCAGACTGGACACGCACAAGAGACCCAGTACTTC. It specifies CASSLQTGHAQETQYF. This chain uses TRBV5-1 with TRBJ2-5; D is possibly TRBD1 (5 bases). This CDR3 spans 16 amino acids. The V and J ends lost 1 base and 2 bases respectively, with 15 bases between them. Germline V gives CDR1 SGHRS, CDR2 YFSETQ.

This clonotype was observed a handful of times. The chain links TRBV3-1 to TRBJ2-7, with 9 bases that match TRBD2. Germline-derived CDR1 and CDR2 are LGHDT and YNNKEL (reference sequence). This CDR3 region has 12 residues. V lost 8 bases to trimming and J lost 2 bases; unmatched junction nucleotides: 1. CDR3 nucleotide sequence: TGTGCCAGCGGCGGGGGGGCCTACGAGCAGTACTTC. Translating gives CASGGGAYEQYF.

This clonotype occurred many times. The chain couples TRBV29-1 to TRBJ2-1; 10 bases align to TRBD2. CDR3 size: 17 residues. Looked up from germline, CDR1 is SQVTM and CDR2 is ANQGSEA. V lost 4 bases to trimming and J lost 5 bases; unmatched junction nucleotides: 14. CDR3 bases: TGCAGCGTTGTCGAGAGGACCGGGACTAGCGTCAACAATGAGCAGTTCTTC. This sequence encodes CSVVERTGTSVNNEQFF.

The rearrangement joins TRBV27 to TRBJ2-3; tentative D call: TRBD1 (6 bases). CDR1 is MNHEY, CDR2 SMNVEV, per germline (reference sequence). V lost 5 bases, J lost 6 bases, and 12 bases lay in between. The CDR3 spans 13 residues. The CDR3 is CASSNTGIDTQYF. CDR3 DNA: TGTGCCAGCAGTAACACAGGGATTGATACGCAGTATTTT.

This clonotype was detected many times. CDR3 nucleotides: TGCAGCGTTCGGACAGGGAATACCGGGGAGCTGTTTTTT. Translation gives CSVRTGNTGELFF. The rearrangement uses TRBV29-1 and TRBJ2-2; TRBD1 agrees at 8 bases. The J segment lost 5 bases and the V segment lost 5 bases, leaving 4 bases of the junction unmatched. The CDR3 has 13 residues. Germline CDR1 is SQVTM and CDR2 is ANQGSEA.

This clonotype has at least ten counts. The chain is built from TRBV7-2 and TRBJ2-1, with a weak D call TRBD2 (6 bases). There are 16 residues in the CDR3. Germline lookup yields CDR1 SGHTA and CDR2 FQGNSA. Trimming stripped 0 bases from V and 2 bases from J, with 11 bases between. The CDR3 is CASSLARGGTYNEQFF. CDR3 nucleotide sequence: TGTGCCAGCAGCTTAGCGCGGGGTGGTACCTACAATGAGCAGTTCTTC.

The rearrangement joins TRBV11-1 to TRBJ2-5, with TRBD2 identical over 15 bases. The length of the CDR3 is 20 residues. Germline-derived CDR1 and CDR2 are SGHAT and FQDESV (reference sequence). Germline trimming cut 5 bases from V and 7 bases from J; bases unmatched to any gene: 20. The CDR3 is CASSPRSFGTSGRTYGTQYF. The CDR3 DNA reads as TGTGCCAGCAGCCCTCGCTCTTTTGGGACTAGCGGGAGGACATACGGGACCCAGTACTTC.

The chain combines TRBV20-1 with TRBJ2-7; D may be TRBD2 (7 bases). Deletions cut 6 bases from V and 6 bases from J, with 21 bases between. Germline values: CDR1 DFQATT, CDR2 SNEGSKA (reference sequence). The CDR3 has 14 amino acids. CDR3 loop: CSAHKAGALTEQYF. The CDR3 DNA reads as TGCAGTGCCCACAAGGCGGGGGCGCTTACCGAGCAGTACTTC.

This clonotype showed up many times. This rearrangement joins TRBV12-3 or TRBV12-4 to TRBJ1-6; 9 bases match TRBD1. Germline trimming cut 6 bases from V and 0 bases from J; bases unmatched to any gene: 6. The CDR3 covers 17 residues. CDR3 in DNA: TGTGCCAGCAGCCCAAGACAGGGGGGCTCCTATAATTCACCCCTCCACTTT. Translation: CASSPRQGGSYNSPLHF.

This clonotype has at least ten counts. The chain has TRBV24-1 and TRBJ2-3; D possibly uses TRBD1 or TRBD2 (6 bases each). The germline V gene encodes CDR1 KGHDR and CDR2 SFDVKD. This CDR3 is built from 14 residues. V lost 4 bases and J lost 9, with 16 bases in between. The CDR3 region has the DNA TGTGCCACCAGTGACACCTCCACAGGGAGGACGCAGTATTTT. It encodes CATSDTSTGRTQYF.

V and J are TRBV11-2 and TRBJ1-2; D ambiguous. The V gene lost 5 bases and the J gene lost 2 bases, with 9 bases spanning the gap. The germline gives CDR1 SGHAT, CDR2 FQNNGV. The CDR3 loop spans 13 amino acids. The CDR3 spells CASSPEGNYGYTF. DNA of the CDR3: TGTGCCAGCAGCCCCGAAGGAAACTATGGCTACACCTTC.

This clonotype turned up a few times. J is TRBJ2-7 and V is TRBV18; 12 bases map to TRBD2. CDR1 and CDR2 (germline): KGHSH, LQKENI. J was trimmed by 3 bases and V by 3 bases; bases with no gene match: 3. CDR3 length: 15 residues. The CDR3 region is CASSPGLAGNYEQYV. CDR3 nucleotide sequence: TGTGCCAGCTCACCCGGACTAGCGGGGAACTACGAGCAGTACGTC.